This T cell receptor beta chain is drawn from a study of neoadjuvant anti-PD-1 for oral cavity cancer. Turning to this clone: The sample carries other DNA sequences with the same CDR3.

Libraries were prepared by immunoSEQ multiplex PCR; TCRdb keeps only in-frame clonotypes and omits some of them. The data contain just over 65,000 clones, 70% to 90% of them seen just once; the ten biggest clones take up roughly 3.4%. V shed 6 bases and J 5 bases; nucleotides not matched to a gene: 1. The V gene's germline CDR1 is SQVTM and CDR2 ANQGSEA. The CDR3 contains 12 residues. Indicated time point: after neoadjuvant nivolumab, at surgical resection. The specimen was PBMCs, collected after nivolumab (anti-PD-1) treatment. This clonotype originated in a person between 40 and 85 years old with oral cavity squamous cell carcinoma. The chain links TRBV29-1 to TRBJ1-5; 10 positions match TRBD1. CDR3 sequence: CSVGTGDQPQHF. In DNA, the CDR3 is TGCAGCGTCGGGACAGGGGATCAGCCCCAGCATTTT.